A selection of T cell receptor beta chains follows, all from one sample in a study of cytomegalovirus exposure and HLA in healthy donors. Only in-frame clones appear in the TCRdb table, and some are missing; sequencing was by immunoSEQ multiplex PCR. Among 150,000 to 200,000 clones, roughly 85% were seen once, and the ten largest hold about a sixth. Material for sequencing was PBMCs. The receptors derive from a man between 18 and 35 years old in good health and CMV-seropositive. Each CDR3 is given with its conserved first and last residue. D genes are given only for firm matches. Some rows have no size entry. The others give once, few or many, or a class for an expanded clone.

CDR3 protein: CASSITGSGHEQYF
CDR3 DNA: TGTGCCAGTAGTATAACCGGGTCTGGCCACGAGCAGTACTTC
D gene: -
J gene: TRBJ2-7
V gene: TRBV19
clone size: -

CDR3 protein: CASGPDRGGEKLFF
CDR3 DNA: TGTGCTAGTGGACCCGACAGGGGAGGCGAAAAACTGTTTTTT
D gene: TRBD1
J gene: TRBJ1-4
V gene: TRBV12-5
clone size: -

CDR3 protein: CASSLGSGDHYEQYF
CDR3 DNA: TGCGCCAGCAGCTTGGGTAGCGGGGATCACTACGAGCAGTACTTC
D gene: TRBD2
J gene: TRBJ2-7
V gene: TRBV5-1
clone size: -

CDR3 protein: CASSLATVAYEQYF
CDR3 DNA: TGTGCCAGCAGCTTGGCCACGGTAGCCTACGAGCAGTACTTC
D gene: -
J gene: TRBJ2-7
V gene: TRBV5-4
clone size: -

CDR3 protein: CASSLKGQGQQFF
CDR3 DNA: TGTGCCAGCAGCCTGAAGGGACAGGGCCAGCAGTTCTTC
D gene: TRBD1
J gene: TRBJ2-1
V gene: TRBV6-5
clone size: -

CDR3 protein: CASSRGRLETQYF
CDR3 DNA: TGTGCCAGCAGCAGGGGGCGCTTAGAGACCCAGTACTTC
D gene: TRBD1
J gene: TRBJ2-5
V gene: TRBV27
clone size: many

CDR3 protein: CASSENAEQSNTGELFF
CDR3 DNA: TGTGCCAGCAGTGAAAATGCCGAACAGTCGAACACCGGGGAGCTGTTTTTT
D gene: -
J gene: TRBJ2-2
V gene: TRBV6-4
clone size: -

CDR3 protein: CAWSPPSTDTQYF
CDR3 DNA: TGTGCCTGGAGTCCTCCTAGCACAGATACGCAGTATTTT
D gene: -
J gene: TRBJ2-3
V gene: TRBV30
clone size: -

CDR3 protein: CASSGIAGGPDEQFF
CDR3 DNA: TGTGCCAGCAGTGGAATAGCGGGGGGGCCAGACGAGCAGTTCTTC
D gene: TRBD2
J gene: TRBJ2-1
V gene: TRBV6-1
clone size: -

CDR3 protein: CASSLAGRVYEQYF
CDR3 DNA: TGTGCCAGCAGCTTAGCGGGCAGGGTTTACGAGCAGTACTTC
D gene: -
J gene: TRBJ2-7
V gene: TRBV13
clone size: -

CDR3 protein: CASSLFGGGTEAFF
CDR3 DNA: TGTGCCAGCAGTTTATTCGGGGGGGGGACTGAAGCTTTCTTT
D gene: -
J gene: TRBJ1-1
V gene: TRBV27
clone size: -

CDR3 protein: CASNGQGATDTQYF
CDR3 DNA: TGTGCCAGCAACGGACAGGGGGCAACAGATACGCAGTATTTT
D gene: TRBD1
J gene: TRBJ2-3
V gene: TRBV2
clone size: -

CDR3 protein: CASSSPAGGHRTGELFF
CDR3 DNA: TGTGCCAGCAGTTCTCCAGCGGGGGGGCACCGCACCGGGGAGCTGTTTTTT
D gene: TRBD2
J gene: TRBJ2-2
V gene: TRBV28
clone size: -

CDR3 protein: CASSSGTGGPQETQYF
CDR3 DNA: TGTGCCAGCAGCAGCGGGACAGGGGGACCCCAAGAGACCCAGTACTTC
D gene: TRBD1
J gene: TRBJ2-5
V gene: TRBV7-9
clone size: few

CDR3 protein: CASSVGNHGNGYTF
CDR3 DNA: TGTGCCAGCAGCGTAGGAAACCACGGGAATGGCTACACCTTC
D gene: -
J gene: TRBJ1-2
V gene: TRBV9
clone size: -

CDR3 protein: CASSSGLYQPQHF
CDR3 DNA: TGTGCCAGCAGTTCTGGGCTTTATCAGCCCCAGCATTTT
D gene: -
J gene: TRBJ1-5
V gene: TRBV14
clone size: -

CDR3 protein: CASSTLAGELFF
CDR3 DNA: TGTGCCAGCTCCACACTAGCCGGGGAGCTGTTTTTT
D gene: -
J gene: TRBJ2-2
V gene: TRBV9
clone size: few

CDR3 protein: CASNPGDFSGNTIYF
CDR3 DNA: TGTGCCAGTAACCCCGGGGACTTCTCTGGAAACACCATATATTTT
D gene: -
J gene: TRBJ1-3
V gene: TRBV19
clone size: -

CDR3 protein: CASRTTRSYEQYF
CDR3 DNA: TGTGCCAGCAGGACGACTCGCTCCTACGAGCAGTACTTC
D gene: -
J gene: TRBJ2-7
V gene: TRBV11-2
clone size: -

CDR3 protein: CASSSLAGGETQYF
CDR3 DNA: TGTGCCAGCAGTTCTCTAGCGGGAGGAGAGACCCAGTACTTC
D gene: TRBD2
J gene: TRBJ2-5
V gene: TRBV27
clone size: -

CDR3 protein: CASSDSGGTSNEQFF
CDR3 DNA: TGTGCCAGCAGTGACTCTGGCGGGACCTCAAATGAGCAGTTCTTC
D gene: -
J gene: TRBJ2-1
V gene: TRBV6-4
clone size: few

CDR3 protein: CASSFNRAVNTEAFF
CDR3 DNA: TGTGCCAGCAGCTTCAACAGGGCTGTAAACACTGAAGCTTTCTTT
D gene: -
J gene: TRBJ1-1
V gene: TRBV5-4
clone size: -

CDR3 protein: CASSLLESGFSTDTQYF
CDR3 DNA: TGCGCCAGCAGCCTGCTTGAGAGCGGATTTAGCACAGATACGCAGTATTTT
D gene: -
J gene: TRBJ2-3
V gene: TRBV4-1
clone size: -

CDR3 protein: CSVAGGMLDTQYF
CDR3 DNA: TGCAGCGTTGCGGGGGGCATGTTAGATACGCAGTATTTT
D gene: -
J gene: TRBJ2-3
V gene: TRBV29-1
clone size: once

CDR3 protein: CASSLYSGLAGLDTQYF
CDR3 DNA: TGTGCCAGCAGCTTGTACTCCGGACTAGCGGGGTTAGATACGCAGTATTTT
D gene: TRBD2
J gene: TRBJ2-3
V gene: TRBV5-4
clone size: -

CDR3 protein: CASSESGQGFATGELFF
CDR3 DNA: TGTGCCAGCAGTGAATCGGGACAGGGGTTTGCCACCGGGGAGCTGTTTTTT
D gene: TRBD1
J gene: TRBJ2-2
V gene: TRBV2
clone size: -

CDR3 protein: CASSSQGNQPQHF
CDR3 DNA: TGTGCCAGCAGCTCACAGGGGAATCAGCCCCAGCATTTT
D gene: TRBD1
J gene: TRBJ1-5
V gene: TRBV7-8
clone size: few

CDR3 protein: CATSAGGTSQEQFF
CDR3 DNA: TGTGCCACCTCAGCGGGAGGAACGTCACAGGAGCAGTTCTTC
D gene: TRBD2
J gene: TRBJ2-1
V gene: TRBV7-3
clone size: once

CDR3 protein: CASSPGQGDPEAFF
CDR3 DNA: TGCGCCAGCAGCCCGGGACAGGGTGATCCTGAAGCTTTCTTT
D gene: TRBD1
J gene: TRBJ1-1
V gene: TRBV5-1
clone size: many

CDR3 protein: CASSLRGDRPRNTIYF
CDR3 DNA: TGTGCCAGCAGCTTACGAGGGGACAGGCCAAGAAACACCATATATTTT
D gene: TRBD1
J gene: TRBJ1-3
V gene: TRBV11-3
clone size: -

CDR3 protein: CAWSIRGTDTQYF
CDR3 DNA: TGTGCCTGGAGCATTAGGGGGACAGATACGCAGTATTTT
D gene: -
J gene: TRBJ2-3
V gene: TRBV30
clone size: -

CDR3 protein: CASSYGTSGRARDTQYF
CDR3 DNA: TGTGCCAGCAGTTATGGGACTAGCGGGAGGGCGAGAGATACGCAGTATTTT
D gene: TRBD2
J gene: TRBJ2-3
V gene: TRBV28
clone size: -

CDR3 protein: CASSVLAGLGDTQYF
CDR3 DNA: TGTGCCAGCAGTGTACTAGCCGGCTTAGGAGATACGCAGTATTTT
D gene: -
J gene: TRBJ2-3
V gene: TRBV6-1
clone size: -

CDR3 protein: CSARGGTGATF
CDR3 DNA: TGCAGTGCTAGAGGGGGGACAGGAGCGACCTTC
D gene: TRBD1
J gene: TRBJ1-2
V gene: TRBV20-1
clone size: -

CDR3 protein: CASSLERSGETQYF
CDR3 DNA: TGTGCCAGCAGCTTAGAACGGTCGGGGGAGACCCAGTACTTC
D gene: -
J gene: TRBJ2-5
V gene: TRBV7-2
clone size: -

CDR3 protein: CASRPHSINYGYTF
CDR3 DNA: TGTGCCTCGCGGCCGCATTCAATCAACTATGGCTACACCTTC
D gene: -
J gene: TRBJ1-2
V gene: TRBV6-5
clone size: -

CDR3 protein: CASSPTDRGNTEAFF
CDR3 DNA: TGTGCCAGCAGCCCGACGGACAGGGGGAACACTGAAGCTTTCTTT
D gene: TRBD1
J gene: TRBJ1-1
V gene: TRBV11-1
clone size: -

CDR3 protein: CASSPWDRKGPYNEQFF
CDR3 DNA: TGTGCCAGCAGCCCTTGGGACAGGAAAGGCCCGTACAATGAGCAGTTCTTC
D gene: TRBD1
J gene: TRBJ2-1
V gene: TRBV7-3
clone size: once

CDR3 protein: CASSVDGFQETQYF
CDR3 DNA: TGTGCCAGCAGCGTAGACGGGTTTCAAGAGACCCAGTACTTC
D gene: -
J gene: TRBJ2-5
V gene: TRBV9
clone size: -

CDR3 protein: CAQALPNTEAFF
CDR3 DNA: TGTGCTCAGGCACTCCCGAACACTGAAGCTTTCTTT
D gene: -
J gene: TRBJ1-1
V gene: TRBV5-3
clone size: -

CDR3 protein: CASSFSGDRSYEQYF
CDR3 DNA: TGTGCCAGCAGCTTTTCAGGGGATCGGTCCTACGAGCAGTACTTC
D gene: -
J gene: TRBJ2-7
V gene: TRBV11-2
clone size: once